This T cell receptor beta chain was identified in a study of blood T cell repertoires in COVID-19. Study details: The United States, Italy and Spain were the sources of the acute and convalescent COVID-19 samples. From T cells, B-cell-depleted T cells, or PBMCs came the material, which was cDNA or gDNA.

Original processing notes: Amplification of reference gene primers provided the estimated nucleated cell counts. Sequencing was performed with immunoSEQ multiplex PCR; in TCRdb, only in-frame clones are kept and a portion is missing. V, J and clone size derive from that table, while D and trimming were established from the DNA sequence. The sample records 85,000 to 100,000 clones, over 75% being singletons. Germline CDR1 is MGHRA and CDR2 is YSYEKL. Unmatched junction bases numbered 7, after V lost 4 bases and J lost 4 bases. CDR3 length equals 15 residues. The sequencing sample was made of peripheral blood. This sequence was found in a man aged 55 to 70 with acute or convalescent COVID-19. This chain uses TRBV4-1 with TRBJ1-2, with 9 bases fitting TRBD1. In DNA form, the CDR3 reads TGCGCCAGCAGCCCTTCCGGGACAGGGAGCTATGGCTACACCTTC. Translating gives CASSPSGTGSYGYTF.